Here is one TCR beta chain with its context. This entry belongs to a study of PD-1 and CTLA-4 blockade in melanoma. Germline-derived CDR1 and CDR2 are MDHEN and SYDVKM. The length of the CDR3 is 17 residues. J lost 8 bases, V lost 2 bases, and 10 bases had no gene match. This table comes from immunoSEQ multiplex PCR, and its TCRdb copy is limited to in-frame clones, with some not included. The data show fewer than 20,000 clones, 70% to 80% seen once. The chain combines TRBV28 with TRBJ1-4, with 11 bases lining up with TRBD1. This specimen consisted of CD8+ T cells from peripheral blood, obtained from a patient given anti-PD-1 treatment. The sequence was obtained from a human donor with melanoma. This chain's CDR3 is CASSLGDWDRGEEKLFF. The CDR3 region has the DNA TGTGCCAGCAGTTTAGGGGACTGGGACAGGGGGGAGGAAAAACTGTTTTTT.